These 25 T cell receptor beta chains share one sample of origin, sequenced in a study of T cell clones after liver transplantation. The repertoire was sequenced with immunoSEQ multiplex PCR; TCRdb's copy has only in-frame clones and lacks some. The table includes some 120,000 clones, about nine tenths detected once. Here the sequenced sample was CD4+ T cells from blood, taken 12 months after liver transplant. The receptors derive from a human patient who received a liver transplant. Some T cells may be the graft donor's.

A single count supports this clone. The genes are TRBV7-9 and TRBJ2-3, with 10 bases lining up with TRBD2. The CDR3 is made up of 17 amino acids. CDR1 SEHNR and CDR2 FQNEAQ come from the germline V gene (reference sequence). The trim removed 2 bases at V and 2 bases at J, leaving 7 bases unmatched. The CDR3 loop is CASSLNPGLAYTDTQYF. CDR3 DNA sequence: TGTGCCAGCAGCTTAAACCCGGGACTAGCGTACACAGATACGCAGTATTTT.

The chain uses TRBV5-1 and TRBJ2-4; 7 bases are a match to TRBD1. The J segment lost 1 base and the V segment lost 2 bases, leaving 0 bases of the junction unmatched. The CDR3 runs to 14 residues. Germline V gene lookup returns CDR1 SGHRS and CDR2 YFSETQ. The CDR3 protein is CASSLQGAKNIQYF. The CDR3 DNA reads TGCGCCAGCAGCTTACAGGGGGCCAAAAACATTCAGTACTTC.

This CDR3 reads CASPLGGQAPIPNQPQHF. The CDR3 bases are TGTGCCAGCCCGCTTGGGGGACAGGCCCCAATCCCCAATCAGCCCCAGCATTTT. The chain carries TRBV14 and TRBJ1-5, with TRBD1 matching 8 bases. This CDR3 has 18 residues. The junction had 18 bases not matched to a gene; V was cut back by 8 bases and J by 3 bases. The germline CDR1 and CDR2 sequences are SGHDN and FVKESK.

CDR3 sequence reads: CASSLDLIETQYF. The DNA of the CDR3 is TGTGCCAGCAGCTTAGACTTGATAGAGACCCAGTACTTC. The gene calls are TRBV7-2 and TRBJ2-5; D unresolved. The germline V gene has CDR1 SGHTA and CDR2 FQGNSA. The CDR3 runs 13 residues. Trimming removed 1 base from V and 4 bases from J, with 7 bases in between.

V usage is TRBV11-2 and J usage is TRBJ1-3, with unresolved D. Germline CDR1 SGHAT, CDR2 FQNNGV. This CDR3 is 13 amino acids long. V was pared by 5 bases and J by 4 bases, with 9 bases between. The CDR3 loop reads CASSPTTGNTIYF. CDR3 sequence (DNA): TGTGCCAGCAGCCCGACGACCGGAAACACCATATATTTT.

The chain couples TRBV2 to TRBJ2-7, with D hard to call. V lost 2 bases and J lost 0, with 11 bases in between. This CDR3 has 15 residues. The germline V gene has CDR1 SNHLY and CDR2 FYNNEI. The CDR3 nucleotides are TGTGCCAGCAGTGAAACAGCGAACAGCTCCTACGAGCAGTACTTC. Protein sequence: CASSETANSSYEQYF. The whole variable domain, remainder taken from reference TRBV2 and TRBJ2-7, is EPEVTQTPSHQVTQMGQEVILRCVPISNHLYFYWYRQILGQKVEFLVSFYNNEISEKSEIFDDQFSVERPDGSNFTLKIRSTKLEDSAMYFCASSETANSSYEQYFGPGTRLTVT.

The V and J genes are TRBV10-3 and TRBJ2-5, with D perhaps matching TRBD2 (7 bases). The V end was cut by 10 bases, the J end by 5 bases, with 17 bases between. Germline-derived CDR1 and CDR2 are ENHRY and SYGVKD. CDR3 size: 13 residues. In nucleotides, the CDR3 is TGTGCCACCGAGCGGGATAGGGGGGAGACCCAGTACTTC. Translating it yields CATERDRGETQYF.

The chain carries TRBV9 and TRBJ2-7, with a possible D match to TRBD2 (6 bases). Germline V lookup: CDR1 SGDLS, CDR2 YYNGEE. Trimming took off 0 bases at V and 5 bases at J, with 12 bases between the two ends. The CDR3 consists of 14 residues. The chain's CDR3 is CASSVAPEGNEQYF. CDR3 in DNA: TGTGCCAGCAGCGTAGCTCCGGAGGGAAACGAGCAGTACTTC.

The J gene is TRBJ1-5, the V gene TRBV6-1; D gene uncertain. CDR1 and CDR2 from the germline V gene are MNHNS and SASEGT. Trimming removed 3 bases at V and 2 bases at J, with 5 bases between. This CDR3 spans 13 amino acids. As DNA, the CDR3 is TGTGCCAGCAGTGATACAGGCAATCAGCCCCAGCATTTT. It is translated as CASSDTGNQPQHF.

A word on this clone: The same CDR3 can be traced to other DNA sequences in this sample. V usage is TRBV28 and J usage is TRBJ2-2; D call uncertain. This CDR3 has 11 amino acids. V lost 9 bases to trimming and J lost 2 bases, with 4 bases between them. Germline V gene data show CDR1 as MDHEN and CDR2 as SYDVKM. The CDR3 DNA reads TGTGCCAGTACAAACACCGGGGAGCTGTTTTTT. Translation: CASTNTGELFF.

This clone is a singleton in its sample. The chain combines TRBV15 with TRBJ2-1; D unclear. Deletions cut 0 bases from V and 9 bases from J, with 9 bases between. Per germline, CDR1 LNHNV and CDR2 YYDKDF (reference sequence). The CDR3 has 13 residues. CDR3 DNA sequence: TGTGCCACCAGCAGAGACTCCATTAGTGAGCAGTTCTTC. Translation gives CATSRDSISEQFF. Variable domain in full (rest from reference TRBV15 and TRBJ2-1): DAMVIQNPRYQVTQFGKPVTLSCSQTLNHNVMYWYQQKSSQAPKLLFHYYDKDFNNEADTPDNFQSRRPNTSFCFLDIRSPGLGDTAMYLCATSRDSISEQFFGPGTRLTVL.

The chain links TRBV4-3 to TRBJ2-3; unclear D gene. Germline V lookup: CDR1 LGHNA, CDR2 YSLEER. V lost 5 bases and J 2 bases, leaving 11 bases between the germline ends. The length of the CDR3 is 14 residues. CDR3 region: CASSDGPYTDTQYF. The CDR3 DNA reads TGCGCCAGCAGCGACGGACCGTACACAGATACGCAGTATTTT.

The V call is TRBV9, the J call TRBJ1-3; D may be TRBD1 (6 bases). The CDR3 has 14 amino acids. The V gene lost 4 bases and the J gene lost 2 bases, with 10 bases spanning the gap. Per germline, CDR1 SGDLS and CDR2 YYNGEE. Here the CDR3 reads CASSLTGPGNTIYF. Here the CDR3 DNA reads TGTGCCAGCAGCCTCACAGGGCCTGGAAACACCATATATTTT.

The rearrangement joins TRBV7-2 to TRBJ2-5; tentative D call: TRBD2 (6 bases). Germline-derived CDR1 and CDR2 are SGHTA and FQGNSA. The CDR3 runs 14 residues. V lost 1 base to trimming and J lost 9 bases, with 15 bases between them. In nucleotides, the CDR3 is TGTGCCAGCAGCTTAGGCGCGGGGCGTGGTCCCCAGTACTTC. This sequence encodes CASSLGAGRGPQYF.

The chain joins TRBV27 to TRBJ1-1; 9 bases agree with TRBD1. Trimming took 5 bases from V and 4 from J; bases not matched to a gene: 17. This CDR3 has 18 amino acids. CDR1 and CDR2 from the germline V gene are MNHEY and SMNVEV (reference sequence). The CDR3 nucleotides are TGTGCCAGCAGTCACCGTTTCCGGACAGGGGAGAGGAGCACTGAAGCTTTCTTT. Its translation: CASSHRFRTGERSTEAFF.

This chain connects TRBV28 to TRBJ1-5; 10 bases fit TRBD1. The CDR3 is 17 amino acids. Germline CDR1 reads MDHEN; CDR2 reads SYDVKM. Unmatched junction bases numbered 18, after V lost 9 bases and J lost 7 bases. The CDR3 nucleotides read TGTGCCAGTAGCAGCCAAACGGGACAGGGGACATGGCAGCCCCAGCATTTT. Its protein product is CASSSQTGQGTWQPQHF.

The chain has TRBV29-1 and TRBJ1-2, with 8 bases aligning to TRBD1. Germline-derived CDR1 and CDR2 are SQVTM and ANQGSEA. V lost 7 bases to trimming and J lost 4 bases; unmatched junction nucleotides: 11. The CDR3 has 14 residues. This CDR3 is CSAEAGGAGYGYTF. The CDR3 region has the DNA TGCAGCGCCGAGGCAGGGGGCGCCGGCTATGGCTACACCTTC.

The gene calls are TRBV19 and TRBJ1-4; D gene unclear. In germline, CDR1 is LNHDA, CDR2 SQIVND (reference sequence). With 6 bases removed from V and 3 bases from J, the gap between germline ends came to 17 bases. The CDR3 runs to 16 residues. CDR3 amino acids: CASRGGGDGSNEKLFF. The DNA of the CDR3 is TGTGCCAGTAGGGGAGGTGGAGACGGCTCTAATGAAAAACTGTTTTTT.

The chain links TRBV11-2 to TRBJ1-3; a weak D match, TRBD1 (6 bases). V lost 1 base to trimming and J lost 9 bases, with 13 bases between them. Germline V CDR1 and CDR2: SGHAT, FQNNGV. This CDR3 comprises 14 residues. The CDR3, as DNA: TGTGCCAGCAGCTTAGTAGCAGGGGAAGGCACCATATATTTT. It is translated as CASSLVAGEGTIYF.

This rearrangement joins TRBV9 to TRBJ2-3, with 8 nucleotides matching TRBD2. This CDR3 region has 17 residues. Germline CDR1 reads SGDLS; CDR2 reads YYNGEE. Trimming took 4 bases from V and 6 from J; bases not matched to a gene: 16. The DNA of the CDR3 is TGTGCCAGCAGCCTAACCCAGCTAGCGGGCCCTGGGGATACGCAGTATTTT. It specifies CASSLTQLAGPGDTQYF.

This clone was picked up one time. The chain joins TRBV5-4 to TRBJ2-7, with D perhaps matching TRBD2 (6 bases). From germline, CDR1 is SGHNT and CDR2 YYREEE (reference sequence). The CDR3 contains 13 residues. Deletions cut 4 bases from V and 6 bases from J, with 14 bases between. In nucleotides, the CDR3 is TGTGCCAGCAGCACGCGGACTAATGGCGAGCAGTACTTC. Its translation is CASSTRTNGEQYF. The full variable domain, in which reference TRBV5-4 and TRBJ2-7 provide the parts outside the CDR3, is ETGVTQSPTHLIKTRGQQVTLRCSSQSGHNTVSWYQQALGQGPQFIFQYYREEENGRGNFPPRFSGLQFPNYSSELNVNALELDDSALYLCASSTRTNGEQYFGPGTRLTVT.

V usage is TRBV14 and J usage is TRBJ1-1; 8 positions match TRBD1. CDR1 is SGHDN and CDR2 is FVKESK in the germline V gene. There are 13 residues in the CDR3. J was trimmed by 4 bases and V by 6 bases; bases with no gene match: 4. CDR3 amino acids: CASRRTGITEAFF. The CDR3, as DNA: TGTGCCAGCAGAAGGACAGGGATCACTGAAGCTTTCTTT. Together with reference TRBV14 and TRBJ1-1, the CDR3 gives the full variable domain: EAGVTQFPSHSVIEKGQTVTLRCDPISGHDNLYWYRRVMGKEIKFLLHFVKESKQDESGMPNNRFLAERTGGTYSTLKVQPAELEDSGVYFCASRRTGITEAFFGQGTRLTVV.

The gene calls are TRBV5-4 and TRBJ2-5; D tentatively reads TRBD1 or TRBD2 (7 bases each). V lost 3 bases and J 2 bases, leaving 14 bases between the germline ends. The CDR3 loop spans 15 amino acids. CDR1 and CDR2 (germline): SGHNT, YYREEE (reference sequence). The CDR3 nucleotides are TGTGCCAGCAGCTGGGGAGGGGGCGAGCAAGAGACCCAGTACTTC. This sequence encodes CASSWGGGEQETQYF.

This clone was counted between two and nine times. The chain combines TRBV11-3 with TRBJ2-1; D is uncertain. CDR1 and CDR2 (germline): SGHNT, YENEEA. CDR3 length: 14 residues. V dropped 7 bases and J dropped 0 bases, with 10 bases sitting between them. The CDR3 DNA follows: TGTGCCAGCACCCCCTACCCCTCCTACAATGAGCAGTTCTTC. It encodes CASTPYPSYNEQFF.

This sequence joins TRBV11-3 and TRBJ2-2; no firm D call. CDR1 and CDR2 (germline): SGHNT, YENEEA. Trimming left V 4 bases short and J 5 bases short, with 8 bases between. The CDR3 covers 13 residues. The CDR3 reads CASSSTFTGELFF. CDR3 DNA: TGTGCCAGCAGCTCAACGTTTACCGGGGAGCTGTTTTTT.